This T cell receptor (beta chain) derives from a study of OX40 agonist ivuxolimab in advanced cancers. About the research overall: Ivuxolimab is a fully human IgG2 antibody that activates OX40 (CD134). Patients with prior anti-PD-1, anti-PD-L1 or anti-CTLA-4 therapy were eligible; 35% to 45% had some.

Findings and limits, study-wide: Among the least clonally expanded were partial responders at 0.1-3.0 mg/kg.

This table comes from immunoSEQ multiplex PCR, and its TCRdb copy is limited to in-frame clones, with some not included. Of roughly 67,000 clones in the sample, roughly four fifths were seen once. Concerning this clone itself: Its antigen is undetermined.

Trimming left V 4 bases short and J 0 bases short, with 7 bases between. CDR1 and CDR2 from the germline V gene are SGHVS and FNYEAQ. The CDR3 runs 14 residues. Source: CD4+ or CD8+ T cells sorted from blood, taken in a trial of the OX40 agonist ivuxolimab. The chain employs TRBV7-6 and TRBJ2-1, with no clear D. The TCR comes from an adult with an advanced solid tumor such as melanoma, head and neck, liver or kidney cancer. The CDR3 coding sequence is TGTGCCAGCAGCTCGCCCTTCTCCTACAATGAGCAGTTCTTC. As protein: CASSSPFSYNEQFF.